This T cell receptor (beta chain) was found in a study of cytomegalovirus exposure and HLA in healthy donors. As for the study in general: Samples from HLA-typed donors yielded approximately 80 million unique TCRs in an early data release.

Study-wide results and limits: Among TCR sequences, most were rare, though some public TCRs appeared in many donors. Segments of the TCR beta V type were, in most cases, productive about 87% or about 30% of the time in an earlier analysis.

The CDR3 is 14 amino acids. Germline V gives CDR1 SNHLY, CDR2 FYNNEI. V lost 7 bases, J lost 2 bases, and 4 bases stayed unmatched. The PCR employed 60 Vbeta primers together with 13 Jbeta primers. Generated by immunoSEQ multiplex PCR, the TCRdb table keeps only in-frame clones and is missing some. The table records 180,000 or so clones, around 75% of them present only once. Note on this clone: Its antigen is currently unknown.

J is TRBJ1-2 and V is TRBV2; 10 bases align to TRBD1. The sample consisted of PBMCs. The TCR was taken from a woman between 35 and 50 years old in good health and CMV-seropositive. The CDR3 loop is CASKLGQGNYGYTF. The CDR3 nucleotides read TGTGCCAGCAAATTGGGACAGGGGAACTATGGCTACACCTTC.